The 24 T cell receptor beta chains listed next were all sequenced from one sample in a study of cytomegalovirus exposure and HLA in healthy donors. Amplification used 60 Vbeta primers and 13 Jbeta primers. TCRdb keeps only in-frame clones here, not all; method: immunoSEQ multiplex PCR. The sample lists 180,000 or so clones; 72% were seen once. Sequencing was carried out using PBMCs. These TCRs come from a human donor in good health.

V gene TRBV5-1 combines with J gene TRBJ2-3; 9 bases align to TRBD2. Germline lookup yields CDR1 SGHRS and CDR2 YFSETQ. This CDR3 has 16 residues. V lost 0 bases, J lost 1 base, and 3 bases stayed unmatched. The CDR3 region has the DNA TGCGCCAGCAGCTTGGACCCTAGCGGGGGCACAGATACGCAGTATTTT. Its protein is CASSLDPSGGTDTQYF.

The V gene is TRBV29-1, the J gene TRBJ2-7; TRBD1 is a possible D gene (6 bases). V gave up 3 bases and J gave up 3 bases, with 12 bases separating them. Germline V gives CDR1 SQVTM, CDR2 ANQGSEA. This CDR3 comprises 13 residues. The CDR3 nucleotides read TGCAGCGTTGATTCACAGGGCGGCTACGAGCAGTACTTC. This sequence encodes CSVDSQGGYEQYF.

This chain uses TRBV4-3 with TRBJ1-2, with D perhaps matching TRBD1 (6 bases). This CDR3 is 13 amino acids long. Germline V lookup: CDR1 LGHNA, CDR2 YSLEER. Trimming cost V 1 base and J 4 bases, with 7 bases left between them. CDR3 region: CASSQGTVYGYTF. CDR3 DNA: TGCGCCAGCAGCCAAGGGACAGTCTATGGCTACACCTTC.

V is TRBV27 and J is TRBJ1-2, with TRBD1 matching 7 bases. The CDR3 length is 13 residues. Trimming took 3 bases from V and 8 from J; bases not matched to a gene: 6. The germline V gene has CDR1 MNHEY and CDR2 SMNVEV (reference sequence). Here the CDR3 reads CASSFRDSRGYTF. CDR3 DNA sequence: TGTGCCAGCAGTTTCCGGGACAGTCGGGGCTACACCTTC.

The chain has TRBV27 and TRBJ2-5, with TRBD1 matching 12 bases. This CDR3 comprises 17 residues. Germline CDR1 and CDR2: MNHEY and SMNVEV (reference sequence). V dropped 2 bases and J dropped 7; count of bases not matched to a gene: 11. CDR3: CASSLGRDRGQFGTQYF. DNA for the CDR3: TGTGCCAGCAGTTTAGGCCGGGACAGGGGGCAGTTTGGGACCCAGTACTTC.

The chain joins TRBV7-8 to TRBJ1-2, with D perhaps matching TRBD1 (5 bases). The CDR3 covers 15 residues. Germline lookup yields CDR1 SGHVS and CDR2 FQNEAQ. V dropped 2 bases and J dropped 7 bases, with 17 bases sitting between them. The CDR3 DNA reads TGTGCCAGCAGCTTAAGTCTCTCCCAGGGAGGTGGCTACACCTTC. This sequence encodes CASSLSLSQGGGYTF.

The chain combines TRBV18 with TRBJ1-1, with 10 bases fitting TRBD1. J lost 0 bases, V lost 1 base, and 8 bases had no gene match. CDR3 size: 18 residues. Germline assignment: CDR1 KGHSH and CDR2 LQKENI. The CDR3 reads CASSPRDRGRGMNTEAFF. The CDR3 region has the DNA TGTGCCAGCTCACCACGGGACAGGGGCAGGGGTATGAACACTGAAGCTTTCTTT.

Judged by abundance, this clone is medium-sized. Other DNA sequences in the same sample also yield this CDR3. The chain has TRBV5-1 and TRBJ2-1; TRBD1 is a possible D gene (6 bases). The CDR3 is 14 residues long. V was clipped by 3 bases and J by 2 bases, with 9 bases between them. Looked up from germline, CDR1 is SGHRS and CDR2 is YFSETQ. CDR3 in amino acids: CASSSSGAYNEQFF. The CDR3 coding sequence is TGCGCCAGCAGCTCCTCAGGGGCCTACAATGAGCAGTTCTTC.

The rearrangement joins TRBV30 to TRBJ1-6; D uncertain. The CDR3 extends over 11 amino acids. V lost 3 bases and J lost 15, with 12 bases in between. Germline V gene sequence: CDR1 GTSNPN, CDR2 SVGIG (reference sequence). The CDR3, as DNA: TGTGCCTGGAGGGTCGTCGGGGTCCTCCACTTT. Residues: CAWRVVGVLHF.

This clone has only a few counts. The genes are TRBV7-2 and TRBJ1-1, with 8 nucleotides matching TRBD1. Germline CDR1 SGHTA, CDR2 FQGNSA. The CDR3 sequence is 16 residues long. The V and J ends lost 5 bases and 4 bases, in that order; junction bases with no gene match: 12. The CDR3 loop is CASSKQIQGGGTEAFF. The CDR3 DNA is TGTGCCAGCAGCAAACAGATACAGGGGGGTGGCACTGAAGCTTTCTTT. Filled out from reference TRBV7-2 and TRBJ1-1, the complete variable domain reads GAGVSQSPSNKVTEKGKDVELRCDPISGHTALYWYRQSLGQGLEFLIYFQGNSAPDKSGLPSDRFSAERTGGSVSTLTIQRTQQEDSAVYLCASSKQIQGGGTEAFFGQGTRLTVV.

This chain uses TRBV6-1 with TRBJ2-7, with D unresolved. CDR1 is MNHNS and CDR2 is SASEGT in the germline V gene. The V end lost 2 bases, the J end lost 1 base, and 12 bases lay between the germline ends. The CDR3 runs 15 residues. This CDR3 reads CASSEMTTRSYEQYF. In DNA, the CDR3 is TGTGCCAGCAGTGAAATGACAACCCGTTCCTACGAGCAGTACTTC.

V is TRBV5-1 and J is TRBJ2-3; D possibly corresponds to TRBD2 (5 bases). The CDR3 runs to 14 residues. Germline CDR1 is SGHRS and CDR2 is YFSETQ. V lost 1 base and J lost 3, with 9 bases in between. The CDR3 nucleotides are TGCGCCAGCAGCTTGAATTCGGGGACAGATACGCAGTATTTT. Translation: CASSLNSGTDTQYF.

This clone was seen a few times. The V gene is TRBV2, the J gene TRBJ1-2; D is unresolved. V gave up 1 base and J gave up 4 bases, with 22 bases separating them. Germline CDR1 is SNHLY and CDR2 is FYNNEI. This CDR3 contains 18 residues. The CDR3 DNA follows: TGTGCCAGCAGTGAAGTTTATAGGGAGGGCCCCCAAATCTATGGCTACACCTTC. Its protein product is CASSEVYREGPQIYGYTF.

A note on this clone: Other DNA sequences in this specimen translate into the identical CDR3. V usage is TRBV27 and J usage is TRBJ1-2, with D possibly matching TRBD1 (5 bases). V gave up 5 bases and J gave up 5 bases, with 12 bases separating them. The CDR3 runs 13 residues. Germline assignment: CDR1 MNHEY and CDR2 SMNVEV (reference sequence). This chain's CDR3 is CASSLGGGYGYTF. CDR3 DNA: TGTGCCAGCAGTCTGGGGGGAGGATATGGCTACACCTTC.

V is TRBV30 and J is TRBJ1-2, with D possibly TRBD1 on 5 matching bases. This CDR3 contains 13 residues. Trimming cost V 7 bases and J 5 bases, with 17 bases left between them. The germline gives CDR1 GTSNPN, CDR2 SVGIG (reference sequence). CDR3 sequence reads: CASPREGIYGYTF. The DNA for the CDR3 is TGTGCCTCACCCAGGGAGGGGATATATGGCTACACCTTC.

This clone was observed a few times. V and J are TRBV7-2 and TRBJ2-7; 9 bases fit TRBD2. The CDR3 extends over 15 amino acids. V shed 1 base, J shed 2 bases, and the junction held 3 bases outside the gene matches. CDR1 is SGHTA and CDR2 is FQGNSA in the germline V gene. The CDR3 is CASSLVAGVTYEQYF. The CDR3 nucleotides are TGTGCCAGCAGCTTAGTAGCGGGGGTGACCTACGAGCAGTACTTC.

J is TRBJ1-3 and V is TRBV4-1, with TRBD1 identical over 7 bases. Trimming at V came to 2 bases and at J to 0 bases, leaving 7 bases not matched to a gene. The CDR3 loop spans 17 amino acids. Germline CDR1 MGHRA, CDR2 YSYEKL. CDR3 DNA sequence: TGCGCCAGCAGCCAACCTCGACAGGGCCGCTCTGGAAACACCATATATTTT. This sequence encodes CASSQPRQGRSGNTIYF.

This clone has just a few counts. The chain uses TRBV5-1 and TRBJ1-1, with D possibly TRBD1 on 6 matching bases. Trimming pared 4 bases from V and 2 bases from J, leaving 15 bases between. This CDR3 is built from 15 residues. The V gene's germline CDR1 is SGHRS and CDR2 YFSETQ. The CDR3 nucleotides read TGCGCCAGCAGCCCTACAGGGACAACCAACACTGAAGCTTTCTTT. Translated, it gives CASSPTGTTNTEAFF.

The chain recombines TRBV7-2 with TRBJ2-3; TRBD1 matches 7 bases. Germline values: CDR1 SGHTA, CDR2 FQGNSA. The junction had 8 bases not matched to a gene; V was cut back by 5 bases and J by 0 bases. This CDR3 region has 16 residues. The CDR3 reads CASSTSGQTSTDTQYF. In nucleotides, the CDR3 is TGTGCCAGCAGCACATCGGGACAGACGAGCACAGATACGCAGTATTTT.

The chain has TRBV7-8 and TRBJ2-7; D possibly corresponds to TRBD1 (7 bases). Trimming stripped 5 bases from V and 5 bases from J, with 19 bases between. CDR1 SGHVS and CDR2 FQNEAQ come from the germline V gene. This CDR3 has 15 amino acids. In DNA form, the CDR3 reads TGTGCCAGCAGCGCGGCAGGGGGAGGCTCGGACGAGCAGTACTTC. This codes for CASSAAGGGSDEQYF.

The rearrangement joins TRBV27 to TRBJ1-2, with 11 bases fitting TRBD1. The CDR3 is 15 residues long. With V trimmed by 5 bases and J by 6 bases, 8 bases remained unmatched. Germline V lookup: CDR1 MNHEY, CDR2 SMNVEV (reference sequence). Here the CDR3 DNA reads TGTGCCAGCAGTCTAGGACAGGGGGCGGTGAATGGCTACACCTTC. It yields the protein CASSLGQGAVNGYTF.

DNA for the CDR3: TGTGCCAGTAAAGAACAAAGCAATCAGCCCCAGCATTTT. It encodes CASKEQSNQPQHF. The chain links TRBV19 to TRBJ1-5; no firm D call. This CDR3 comprises 13 residues. Germline V lookup: CDR1 LNHDA, CDR2 SQIVND (reference sequence). The V end was cut by 7 bases, the J end by 1 base, with 8 bases between. The full variable domain, in which reference TRBV19 and TRBJ1-5 provide the parts outside the CDR3, is DGGITQSPKYLFRKEGQNVTLSCEQNLNHDAMYWYRQDPGQGLRLIYYSQIVNDFQKGDIAEGYSVSREKKESFPLTVTSAQKNPTAFYLCASKEQSNQPQHFGDGTRLSIL.

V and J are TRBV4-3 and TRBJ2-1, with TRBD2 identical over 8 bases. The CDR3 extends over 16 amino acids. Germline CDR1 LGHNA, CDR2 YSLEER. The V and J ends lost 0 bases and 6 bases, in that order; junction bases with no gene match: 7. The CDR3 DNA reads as TGCGCCAGCAGCCAAGATTCGGGGGGGCAACGCAATGAGCAGTTCTTC. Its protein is CASSQDSGGQRNEQFF.

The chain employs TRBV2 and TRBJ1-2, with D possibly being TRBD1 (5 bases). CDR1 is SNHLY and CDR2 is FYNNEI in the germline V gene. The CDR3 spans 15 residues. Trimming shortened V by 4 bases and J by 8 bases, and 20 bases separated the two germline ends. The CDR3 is CASSAETPGLRGYTF. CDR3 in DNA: TGTGCCAGCAGTGCAGAGACTCCGGGACTTAGGGGCTACACCTTC. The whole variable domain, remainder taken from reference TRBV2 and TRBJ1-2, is EPEVTQTPSHQVTQMGQEVILRCVPISNHLYFYWYRQILGQKVEFLVSFYNNEISEKSEIFDDQFSVERPDGSNFTLKIRSTKLEDSAMYFCASSAETPGLRGYTFGSGTRLTVV.